This T cell receptor (beta chain) is drawn from a study of blood T cell repertoires in COVID-19. Turning to the study itself: The cDNA or gDNA used as material had been derived from T cells, B-cell-depleted T cells, or PBMCs.

Authors' analysis steps: Researchers report that nucleated cell counts were estimated from reference gene primer amplification. Measured with immunoSEQ multiplex PCR; TCRdb has only the in-frame clones, and not every one. Clone size and the V and J calls come from that table; the DNA yielded D and trimming. The sample consists of just over 95,000 clones, approximately 81% of them appearing once. Germline assignment: CDR1 SGHRS and CDR2 YFSETQ. The CDR3 totals 16 residues. After removal of 4 bases from V and 5 bases from J, the junction contained 12 bases not matched to a gene. This TCR was recovered from a man in his sixties with acute or convalescent COVID-19. This chain uses TRBV5-1 with TRBJ2-5; 9 nucleotides line up with TRBD1. Specimen: peripheral blood. This chain's CDR3 is CASSPPGTGFSETQYF. The CDR3 coding sequence is TGCGCCAGCAGCCCCCCTGGGACAGGGTTTTCGGAGACCCAGTACTTC.